The source of this TCR beta chain is a study of blood T cell repertoires in COVID-19. Whole-study context: Both acute and convalescent COVID-19 samples were obtained from the United States, Italy and Spain.

Seattle patients were enrolled during active infection and followed longitudinally. Authors' methods: How many nucleated cells were present was estimated from reference gene primer amplification. Generated by immunoSEQ multiplex PCR, the TCRdb table keeps only in-frame clones and is missing some. V and J calls plus clone size are reproduced from that table; the DNA served to infer D and trimming. The sample has approximately 270,000 clones, about 85% seen once. The source material was peripheral blood. This sequence was found in a human donor with COVID-19, enrolled during active disease. The donor label of this sample is uncertain.

Here the CDR3 DNA reads TGTGCCAGCAGCGAAACCGGACAGGTGGTATGGTCACCCCTCCACTTT. Translating it yields CASSETGQVVWSPLHF. This chain joins TRBV28 and TRBJ1-6; 7 bases match TRBD1. V lost 6 bases and J lost 10; bases outside the gene matches: 15. Germline-derived CDR1 and CDR2 are MDHEN and SYDVKM. The CDR3 consists of 16 residues. The complete variable domain, with remaining parts taken from reference TRBV28 and TRBJ1-6, reads DVKVTQSSRYLVKRTGEKVFLECVQDMDHENMFWYRQDPGLGLRLIYFSYDVKMKEKGDIPEGYSVSREKKERFSLILESASTNQTSMYLCASSETGQVVWSPLHFGNGTRLTVT.